This TCR beta chain emerged from a study of blood T cells in healthy people across ages. Study information: T cells yielded about one barcoded beta molecule per two cells through template switching. Whole-study findings and limits: Measured against age, TCR beta diversity per million T cells decreased in a roughly linear manner. Long-lived and aged donors differed, with more naive CD4+ cells and higher diversity in the long-lived.

The V and J ends lost 5 bases and 6 bases respectively, with 27 bases between them. Per germline, CDR1 PRHDT and CDR2 FYEKMQ (reference sequence). This CDR3 spans 18 amino acids. With a J-beta primer mix and a sample-barcoded 5' primer, a second PCR ran 7 to 11 cycles. Every individual sample yielded 2.5 million or more paired-end reads (each containing CDR3). One entry per CDR3 protein results from TCRdb running MiXCR on the 5' RACE reads. The table lists about 1,500,000 distinct CDR3 sequences, under 30% of them singletons. For this clonotype: Its specificity is unknown. Lacking the conserved final phenylalanine or tryptophan, this CDR3 likely reflects a read error.

The source material was blood. The chain joins TRBV13 to TRBJ2-3; tentatively, D is TRBD2 (5 bases). The receptor was derived from a woman aged 30 to 39 in good health. CDR3 nucleotide sequence: TGTGCCAGCAGCCAGACTCACTCCGGACCTTTGAGGGCGGATACGCAGTATGTT. Translation gives CASSQTHSGPLRADTQYV.